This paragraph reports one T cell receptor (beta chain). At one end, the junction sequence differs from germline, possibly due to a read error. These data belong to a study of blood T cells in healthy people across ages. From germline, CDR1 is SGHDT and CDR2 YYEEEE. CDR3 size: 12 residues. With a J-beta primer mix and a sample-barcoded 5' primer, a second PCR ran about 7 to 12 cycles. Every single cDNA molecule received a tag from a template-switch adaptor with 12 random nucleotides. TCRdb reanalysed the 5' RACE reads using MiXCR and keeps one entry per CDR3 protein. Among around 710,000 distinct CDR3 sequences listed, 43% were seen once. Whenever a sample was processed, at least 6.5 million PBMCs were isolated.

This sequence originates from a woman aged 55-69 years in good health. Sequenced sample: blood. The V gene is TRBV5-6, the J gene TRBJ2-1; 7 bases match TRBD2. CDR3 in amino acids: CAGSFPGGEQFF. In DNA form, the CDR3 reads TGTGCCGGCAGCTTTCCCGGGGGGGAGCAGTTCTTC.